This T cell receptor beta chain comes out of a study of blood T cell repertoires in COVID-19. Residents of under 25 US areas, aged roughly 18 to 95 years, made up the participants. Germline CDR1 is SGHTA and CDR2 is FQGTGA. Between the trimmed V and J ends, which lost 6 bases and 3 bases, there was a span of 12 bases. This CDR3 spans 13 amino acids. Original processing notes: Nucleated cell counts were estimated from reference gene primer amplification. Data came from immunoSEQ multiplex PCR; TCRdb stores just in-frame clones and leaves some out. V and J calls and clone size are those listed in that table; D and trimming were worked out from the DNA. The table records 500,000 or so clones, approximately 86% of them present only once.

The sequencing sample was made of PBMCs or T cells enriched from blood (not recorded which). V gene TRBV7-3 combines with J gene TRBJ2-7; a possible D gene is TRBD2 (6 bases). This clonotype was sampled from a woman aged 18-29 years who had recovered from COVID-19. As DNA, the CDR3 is TGTGCCAGCAGTTTAGGGAGGCACTACGAGCAGTACTTC. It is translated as CASSLGRHYEQYF.